These 21 T cell receptor beta chains were sequenced from one sample in a study of identical twins. TCRdb redid the calling of the 5' RACE reads with MiXCR, one entry per CDR3 protein. The sample holds some 760,000 distinct CDR3 sequences, 15% to 20% seen once. These data also formed part of another study, on T cells expressing NK-cell markers.

Sequences were obtained from PBMCs. The source of these receptors is a woman between 18 and 30 years old in good health.

The V and J genes are TRBV20-1 and TRBJ1-2; D is perhaps TRBD1 (6 bases). V was pared by 5 bases and J by 4 bases, with 14 bases between. The CDR3 is made up of 13 amino acids. Germline V gene lookup returns CDR1 DFQATT and CDR2 SNEGSKA (reference sequence). The CDR3 loop is CSAQREGGYGYTF. The CDR3 DNA reads as TGCAGTGCTCAAAGGGAGGGGGGCTATGGCTACACCTTC.

The rearrangement joins TRBV20-1 to TRBJ2-2, with TRBD2 as a possible D gene (6 bases). V lost 6 bases to trimming and J lost 4 bases, with 9 bases between them. This CDR3 is built from 12 residues. Germline assignment: CDR1 DFQATT and CDR2 SNEGSKA (reference sequence). The DNA of the CDR3 is TGCAGTGCCCGGAGGGTCACCGGGGAGCTGTTTTTT. It is translated as CSARRVTGELFF.

The chain has TRBV10-3 and TRBJ2-1; TRBD2 matches at 9 bases. The trim removed 3 bases at V and 9 bases at J, leaving 15 bases unmatched. Germline CDR1 and CDR2: ENHRY and SYGVKD. CDR3 length: 17 residues. CDR3 in DNA: TGTGCCATCAGTGATCCCCTTAGGGGAGCGGGAGGCTTTGAGCAGTTCTTC. Amino acids: CAISDPLRGAGGFEQFF.

The chain carries TRBV20-1 and TRBJ2-1; D ambiguous. The germline gives CDR1 DFQATT, CDR2 SNEGSKA (reference sequence). V was pared by 5 bases and J by 8 bases, with 10 bases between. The CDR3 totals 11 residues. In nucleotides, the CDR3 is TGCAGTGCTGGCGCCGTCTATGAGCAGTTCTTC. Translating gives CSAGAVYEQFF.

The chain is built from TRBV28 and TRBJ2-1; D remains unclear. The CDR3 is made up of 14 amino acids. CDR1 and CDR2 (germline): MDHEN, SYDVKM. Trimming left V 5 bases short and J 6 bases short, with 14 bases between. The CDR3 nucleotides are TGTGCCAGCAGTCTGTTGACGGGTAGCAATGAGCAGTTCTTC. It codes for CASSLLTGSNEQFF.

The rearrangement joins TRBV6-1 to TRBJ2-7; either TRBD1 or TRBD2 may fit D (6 bases each). Germline CDR1 MNHNS, CDR2 SASEGT. V was clipped by 2 bases and J by 2 bases, with 13 bases between them. This CDR3 region has 15 residues. The CDR3 sequence is CASSEIRGAPYEQYF. DNA of the CDR3: TGTGCCAGCAGTGAAATTAGGGGGGCTCCCTACGAGCAGTACTTC.

V usage is TRBV12-3 or TRBV12-4 and J usage is TRBJ2-2; 8 nucleotides agree with TRBD1. The V and J ends lost 4 bases and 5 bases, in that order; junction bases with no gene match: 3. The CDR3 runs 14 residues. The CDR3 is CASSSTGATGELFF. The CDR3 bases are TGTGCCAGCAGTTCGACAGGGGCGACCGGGGAGCTGTTTTTT.

This clonotype was observed a handful of times. The gene calls are TRBV7-9 and TRBJ2-6; possibly TRBD1 for D (6 bases). This CDR3 region has 16 residues. CDR1 and CDR2 (germline): SEHNR, FQNEAQ (reference sequence). The V end was cut by 5 bases, the J end by 2 bases, with 13 bases between. In DNA form, the CDR3 reads TGTGCCAGCAGCGCCTGGACAGCTCCTGGGGCCAACGTCCTGACTTTC. It codes for CASSAWTAPGANVLTF.

The chain has TRBV6-5 and TRBJ2-2, with D maybe TRBD1 (6 bases). The CDR3 sequence is 16 residues long. V dropped 0 bases and J dropped 4 bases, with 12 bases sitting between them. Germline lookup yields CDR1 MNHEY and CDR2 SVGAGI. CDR3 loop: CASSYSGGVRTGELFF. The CDR3, as DNA: TGTGCCAGCAGTTACTCTGGGGGCGTGCGCACCGGGGAGCTGTTTTTT.

This clonotype has just a few counts. V usage is TRBV7-2 and J usage is TRBJ2-5, with D perhaps matching TRBD2 (7 bases). The CDR3 sequence is 14 residues long. The germline V and J ends were trimmed by 7 bases and 5 bases, with 17 bases remaining between them. Germline V lookup: CDR1 SGHTA, CDR2 FQGNSA. The CDR3, as DNA: TGTGCCAGCACCTGGGGGGGGGCGCGGGAGACCCAGTACTTC. As protein: CASTWGGARETQYF.

This clonotype was observed a few times. The V call is TRBV6-5, the J call TRBJ1-6; D call uncertain. V was cut by 0 bases and J by 1 base, with 7 bases left in between. The CDR3 totals 16 residues. Germline lookup yields CDR1 MNHEY and CDR2 SVGAGI. CDR3 coding DNA: TGTGCCAGCAGTTACTCCTTGGGATCCTATAATTCACCCCTCCACTTT. This sequence encodes CASSYSLGSYNSPLHF.

The CDR3 bases are TGTGCCAGCAGCACGTCCAGGGGGCAGATTGACTATGGCTACACCTTC. Encoded protein: CASSTSRGQIDYGYTF. The V call is TRBV7-9, the J call TRBJ1-2; 8 bases match TRBD1. V trimming: 5 bases; J trimming: 3 bases; junction bases outside the gene matches: 11. This CDR3 region has 16 residues. From germline, CDR1 is SEHNR and CDR2 FQNEAQ (reference sequence). The entire variable domain, with the rest obtained from reference TRBV7-9 and TRBJ1-2, is as follows: DTGVSQNPRHKITKRGQNVTFRCDPISEHNRLYWYRQTLGQGPEFLTYFQNEAQLEKSRLLSDRFSAERPKGSFSTLEIQRTEQGDSAMYLCASSTSRGQIDYGYTFGSGTRLTVV.

V gene TRBV5-1 combines with J gene TRBJ2-3; D is possibly TRBD2 (6 bases). CDR1 and CDR2 from the germline V gene are SGHRS and YFSETQ. CDR3 length equals 15 residues. V was pared by 2 bases and J by 6 bases, with 16 bases between. CDR3 amino acids: CASSFSGVGEDTQYF. In DNA form, the CDR3 reads TGCGCCAGCAGCTTTAGCGGAGTTGGCGAGGATACGCAGTATTTT.

This chain links TRBV5-4 with TRBJ2-2, with D unclear. Germline values: CDR1 SGHNT, CDR2 YYREEE (reference sequence). V lost 4 bases to trimming and J lost 9 bases, with 10 bases between them. This CDR3 has 12 residues. The CDR3 here is CASSPGGRELFF. CDR3 coding DNA: TGTGCCAGCAGCCCTGGTGGCCGGGAGCTGTTTTTT.

This clonotype was counted only a few times. The V call is TRBV20-1, the J call TRBJ2-3; D gene ambiguous. Between the trimmed V and J ends, which lost 6 bases and 5 bases, there was a span of 9 bases. This CDR3 spans 11 amino acids. CDR1 DFQATT and CDR2 SNEGSKA come from the germline V gene (reference sequence). The CDR3 spells CSAAYGDTQYF. In nucleotides, the CDR3 is TGCAGTGCGGCTTACGGAGATACGCAGTATTTT.

This clonotype appeared a few times. The chain carries TRBV7-9 and TRBJ1-1; weak D call: TRBD1 (6 bases). The V end was cut by 1 base, the J end by 4 bases, with 10 bases between. The CDR3 length is 14 residues. Looked up from germline, CDR1 is SEHNR and CDR2 is FQNEAQ (reference sequence). The CDR3 nucleotides read TGTGCCAGCAGCTTAGATCCAGGGGTCACTGAAGCTTTCTTT. Its protein product is CASSLDPGVTEAFF. Based on the CDR3 plus reference TRBV7-9 and TRBJ1-1, the full variable domain is DTGVSQNPRHKITKRGQNVTFRCDPISEHNRLYWYRQTLGQGPEFLTYFQNEAQLEKSRLLSDRFSAERPKGSFSTLEIQRTEQGDSAMYLCASSLDPGVTEAFFGQGTRLTVV.

V and J are TRBV12-3 or TRBV12-4 and TRBJ2-7; 9 positions agree with TRBD1. The CDR3 consists of 14 residues. V trimming: 6 bases; J trimming: 4 bases; junction bases outside the gene matches: 7. The CDR3 DNA reads TGTGCCAGCAGGCCGGGACAGGGCATTTACGAGCAGTACTTC. As protein: CASRPGQGIYEQYF.

The V call is TRBV10-3, the J call TRBJ2-7, with a tentative D call TRBD2 (6 bases). The germline CDR1 and CDR2 sequences are ENHRY and SYGVKD. The V gene lost 0 bases and the J gene lost 3 bases, with 9 bases spanning the gap. This CDR3 has 14 amino acids. The DNA of the CDR3 is TGTGCCATCAGTGAGTCCGACGGGGGCTACGAGCAGTACTTC. Translation: CAISESDGGYEQYF.

This clonotype occurred a few times. The chain has TRBV18 and TRBJ2-7, with D maybe TRBD2 (6 bases). The V gene lost 2 bases and the J gene lost 4 bases, with 9 bases spanning the gap. Germline V gene data show CDR1 as KGHSH and CDR2 as LQKENI. The CDR3 is made up of 13 amino acids. The CDR3 protein is CASSPGTWYEQYF. Written as DNA, the CDR3 is TGTGCCAGCTCACCAGGGACTTGGTACGAGCAGTACTTC.

This clonotype came up a few times. The gene calls are TRBV11-2 and TRBJ2-3; 10 nucleotides align to TRBD2. In germline, CDR1 is SGHAT, CDR2 FQNNGV. CDR3 size: 16 residues. V gave up 1 base and J gave up 6 bases; unmatched junction bases: 7. Written as DNA, the CDR3 is TGTGCCAGCAGCTTAGTCCTAGCGGGGGCGTCGGATACGCAGTATTTT. It specifies CASSLVLAGASDTQYF.

This clonotype was seen repeatedly, ten times or more. The rearrangement joins TRBV12-3 or TRBV12-4 to TRBJ2-7; D not resolved. The CDR3 totals 11 residues. Trimming pared 8 bases from V and 6 bases from J, leaving 11 bases between. As DNA, the CDR3 is TGTGCCAGCGGGTGGGGTATCGAGCAGTACTTC. Its translation is CASGWGIEQYF.